Listed here are 9 T cell receptor beta chains from one sample, sequenced in a study of T cells in women clearing cervical HPV infection. The data were produced by immunoSEQ multiplex PCR, yet TCRdb's version contains in-frame clones alone and is incomplete. This sample's clone table lists roughly 40,000 clones. What was sequenced was blood buffy coat. These receptors all stem from a woman aged 18 to 75 with a cervical HPV16 infection that either progressed to CIN3+ or cleared (not recorded which).

With regard to this clone: The DNA ends 3 residues before the CDR3 does, and the rest of the CDR3 is filled in from the germline J gene. The J gene is TRBJ1-2, the V gene TRBV2; no reliable D call. Looked up from germline, CDR1 is SNHLY and CDR2 is FYNNEI. The V and J ends lost 7 bases and 6 bases respectively, with 15 bases between them. The CDR3 runs to 13 residues. CDR3 bases read: TGTGCCAGCACCTGGGCCCGAGCCAATGGC. Its translation is CASTWARANG. The full CDR3 sequence reads CASTWARANGYTF.

As concerns this clone: Sequencing ends 3 residues short of the CDR3 end; the germline J gene provides the rest. V gene TRBV11-3 combines with J gene TRBJ2-7, with 8 bases matching TRBD2. This CDR3 region has 14 residues. Trimming took 3 bases from V and 3 from J; bases not matched to a gene: 4. CDR1 and CDR2 from the germline V gene are SGHNT and YENEEA. The CDR3 sequence is CASSFGGAGYEQYF. Partial CDR3 DNA: TGTGCCAGCAGCTTCGGGGGGGCGGGCTACGAG.

Notes on this clone: The CDR3 goes on 3 residues after the read ends, and that part is filled in from the germline J gene. The rearrangement uses TRBV20-1 and TRBJ1-2; D gene uncertain. Per germline, CDR1 DFQATT and CDR2 SNEGSKA (reference sequence). The CDR3 loop spans 11 amino acids. CDR3 amino acids: CSARAPLGYTF. The covered CDR3 bases are TGCAGTGCGCGGGCCCCTTTAGGC.

About this clone itself: Coverage ceases 3 residues before the CDR3 finishes, and the germline J gene fills in the end. The J gene is TRBJ2-2, the V gene TRBV7-9, with a weak D call TRBD2 (7 bases). Per the germline V gene, CDR1 is SEHNR and CDR2 is FQNEAQ (reference sequence). The CDR3 length is 15 residues. The CDR3: CASSSLIGGANVLFF. The covered CDR3 bases are TGTGCCAGCAGCTCCCTAATAGGGGGGGCCAACGTG.

As regards this clone: The read halts 3 residues ahead of the CDR3 end, with the missing end drawn from the germline J gene. This chain joins TRBV5-4 and TRBJ1-1, with 10 bases aligning to TRBD1. Trimming at V came to 4 bases and at J to 6 bases, leaving 6 bases not matched to a gene. CDR3 length: 14 residues. Germline V gene data show CDR1 as SGHNT and CDR2 as YYREEE (reference sequence). CDR3 DNA, as far as it was read: TGTGCCAGCAGCCTGCCGGGACAGGGGCCTGAA. It codes for CASSLPGQGPE. Given in full, the CDR3 is CASSLPGQGPEAFF.

The CDR3 is CASSLGTGYEQYF. The part of the CDR3 DNA that was read is TGCGCCAGCAGCTTGGGTACTGGCTACGAG. The chain has TRBV5-1 and TRBJ2-7; no definite D call. The read gets to within 3 residues of the CDR3 end, and the germline J gene fills in the rest. This CDR3 is 13 amino acids long. Germline CDR1 SGHRS, CDR2 YFSETQ. V lost 0 bases and J 3 bases, leaving 7 bases between the germline ends. Together with reference TRBV5-1 and TRBJ2-7, the CDR3 gives the full variable domain: KAGVTQTPRYLIKTRGQQVTLSCSPISGHRSVSWYQQTPGQGLQFLFEYFSETQRNKGNFPGRFSGRQFSNSRSEMNVSTLELGDSALYLCASSLGTGYEQYFGPGTRLTVT.

To note about this clone: The observed sequence ends 3 residues before the CDR3 terminus, with the missing tail filled in from the germline J gene. The genes are TRBV6-1 and TRBJ2-3; no clear D gene. This CDR3 comprises 16 residues. Looked up from germline, CDR1 is MNHNS and CDR2 is SASEGT. CDR3 amino acids: CASSDSGGYLQETQYF. CDR3 DNA, as far as it was read: TGTGCCAGCAGTGATAGTGGCGGCTACCTACAAGAGACG.

CDR3 bases read: TGTGCCAGCAGTCCCCGGGGGGCGGGACAGCCC. Amino acids: CASSPRGAGQP. From start to end, the CDR3 is CASSPRGAGQPQHF. This chain uses TRBV7-6 with TRBJ1-5; D is perhaps TRBD1 (6 bases). The read gets to within 3 residues of the CDR3 end, and the germline J gene fills in the rest. Trimming cost V 6 bases and J 7 bases, with 16 bases left between them. This CDR3 is 14 amino acids long. Per germline, CDR1 SGHVS and CDR2 FNYEAQ.

Concerning this clone itself: The missing CDR3 end, 3 residues past where the read stops, is filled in from the germline J gene. The genes are TRBV4-2 and TRBJ2-1; 8 bases match TRBD2. Unmatched junction bases numbered 7, after V lost 3 bases and J lost 3 bases. The germline V gene has CDR1 LGHNA and CDR2 YNFKEQ. The CDR3 totals 16 residues. CDR3 sequence: CASSQGREGVYNEQFF. The CDR3 DNA, read in part, is TGTGCCAGCAGCCAGGGTCGGGAGGGGGTCTACAATGAG.